This T cell receptor beta chain was recovered during a study of breast tumors, draining lymph nodes, adjacent tissues. MiXCR, applied by TCRdb to the multiplex PCR reads, yields one record per CDR3 protein. This table has over 200,000 distinct CDR3 sequences, approximately 29% appearing once. Samples came from axillary lymph nodes draining the breast cancer. There are many counts of this clonotype. Its antigen is not known. Whole-study findings and limits: Data only fit, rather than demonstrated, lymph node origin of most tumor T cells. Data fit most tumor T cells coming from lymph node, expanding in tumor. Compared with lymph nodes, tumors were less diverse; compared with nontumor tissue, more.

The sequenced sample consisted of axillary lymph node tissue. The TCR originated in a female donor with breast cancer. Some clones in this sample may be carry-over from other donors' samples.

The CDR3 bases are TGTGCCAGCAGCTTAGATGCAGGGTTAGGCTACGAGCAGTACTTC. It is translated as CASSLDAGLGYEQYF. The rearrangement joins TRBV7-8 to TRBJ2-7, with D perhaps TRBD1 (5 bases). V lost 1 base and J 3 bases, leaving 13 bases between the germline ends. The length of the CDR3 is 15 residues. Per germline, CDR1 SGHVS and CDR2 FQNEAQ.